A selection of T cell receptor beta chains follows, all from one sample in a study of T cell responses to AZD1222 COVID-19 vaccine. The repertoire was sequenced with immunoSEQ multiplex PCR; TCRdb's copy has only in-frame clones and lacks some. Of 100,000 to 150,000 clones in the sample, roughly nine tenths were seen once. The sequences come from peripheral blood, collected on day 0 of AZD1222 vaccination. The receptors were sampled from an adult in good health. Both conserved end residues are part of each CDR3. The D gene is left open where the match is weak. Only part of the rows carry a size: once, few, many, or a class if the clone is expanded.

CDR3aa: CASSQEPREDTEAFF
CDR3nt: TGTGCCAGCAGCCAAGAGCCCAGGGAGGACACTGAAGCTTTCTTT
d_gene: .
abundance: .
v_gene: TRBV3-1/TRBV3-2
j_gene: TRBJ1-1

CDR3aa: CASSLDSQGTDTQYF
CDR3nt: TGTGCCAGCAGCTTGGACAGCCAGGGCACAGATACGCAGTATTTT
d_gene: .
abundance: .
v_gene: TRBV5-4
j_gene: TRBJ2-3

CDR3aa: CASSPGVMGGYTF
CDR3nt: TGTGCCAGCTCGCCCGGGGTAATGGGCGGCTACACCTTC
d_gene: .
abundance: .
v_gene: TRBV18
j_gene: TRBJ1-2

CDR3aa: CASSSRDRGYNSPLHF
CDR3nt: TGTGCCAGCAGCTCCCGAGACAGGGGGTATAATTCACCCCTCCACTTT
d_gene: TRBD1
abundance: .
v_gene: TRBV7-2
j_gene: TRBJ1-6

CDR3aa: CASRPTGNTGELFF
CDR3nt: TGTGCCAGCCGCCCAACAGGGAACACCGGGGAGCTGTTTTTT
d_gene: .
abundance: .
v_gene: TRBV6-2/TRBV6-3
j_gene: TRBJ2-2

CDR3aa: CASEILSRRDRGGRTEAFF
CDR3nt: TGTGCCAGCGAGATCCTATCGCGGAGGGACAGGGGGGGGAGAACTGAAGCTTTCTTT
d_gene: TRBD1
abundance: .
v_gene: TRBV2
j_gene: TRBJ1-1

CDR3aa: CASTQVTDTQYF
CDR3nt: TGTGCCAGCACCCAGGTCACAGATACGCAGTATTTT
d_gene: .
abundance: .
v_gene: TRBV12-3/TRBV12-4
j_gene: TRBJ2-3

CDR3aa: CASTMTPTPGNTIYF
CDR3nt: TGTGCCAGCACCATGACCCCAACTCCTGGAAACACCATATATTTT
d_gene: .
abundance: .
v_gene: TRBV6-5
j_gene: TRBJ1-3

CDR3aa: CASSIVSGVYNEQFF
CDR3nt: TGTGCCAGTAGTATAGTGAGCGGGGTCTACAATGAGCAGTTCTTC
d_gene: TRBD2
abundance: .
v_gene: TRBV19
j_gene: TRBJ2-1

CDR3aa: CASSPGPRPNTEAFF
CDR3nt: TGTGCCAGCAGCCCCGGGCCAAGACCGAACACTGAAGCTTTCTTT
d_gene: .
abundance: once
v_gene: TRBV14
j_gene: TRBJ1-1

CDR3aa: CSVSSSRGNTEAFF
CDR3nt: TGCAGCGTCAGCTCTTCCAGGGGGAACACTGAAGCTTTCTTT
d_gene: .
abundance: .
v_gene: TRBV29-1
j_gene: TRBJ1-1

CDR3aa: CASSQRKTSGGNEQFF
CDR3nt: TGTGCCAGCAGCCAAAGAAAGACTAGCGGGGGGAATGAGCAGTTCTTC
d_gene: TRBD2
abundance: .
v_gene: TRBV3-1/TRBV3-2
j_gene: TRBJ2-1

CDR3aa: CASSFVGDRNNEQFF
CDR3nt: TGCGCCAGCAGCTTTGTCGGGGACCGAAACAATGAGCAGTTCTTC
d_gene: .
abundance: .
v_gene: TRBV5-1
j_gene: TRBJ2-1

CDR3aa: CASSQDPGFSGNTIYF
CDR3nt: TGTGCCAGCAGCCAAGATCCGGGCTTTTCTGGAAACACCATATATTTT
d_gene: .
abundance: .
v_gene: TRBV14
j_gene: TRBJ1-3

CDR3aa: CASSPGPFYYGYTF
CDR3nt: TGTGCCAGCAGCCCTGGGCCGTTTTACTATGGCTACACCTTC
d_gene: .
abundance: .
v_gene: TRBV27
j_gene: TRBJ1-2

CDR3aa: CASSPYTDTQYF
CDR3nt: TGTGCCAGCAGTCCTTACACAGATACGCAGTATTTT
d_gene: .
abundance: .
v_gene: TRBV12-3/TRBV12-4
j_gene: TRBJ2-3

CDR3aa: CASSPGLAGGPIYNEQFF
CDR3nt: TGTGCCAGCAGCCCGGGACTAGCGGGGGGGCCTATCTACAATGAGCAGTTCTTC
d_gene: TRBD2
abundance: .
v_gene: TRBV9
j_gene: TRBJ2-1

CDR3aa: CASSAEDRANYEQYF
CDR3nt: TGTGCCAGCAGCGCCGAGGACAGGGCAAACTACGAGCAGTACTTC
d_gene: TRBD1
abundance: once
v_gene: TRBV9
j_gene: TRBJ2-7

CDR3aa: CASMRGPGNTIYF
CDR3nt: TGTGCCAGCATGCGGGGGCCTGGAAACACCATATATTTT
d_gene: .
abundance: .
v_gene: TRBV6-5
j_gene: TRBJ1-3

CDR3aa: CASSVVASYNEQFF
CDR3nt: TGTGCCAGCAGCGTAGTGGCATCCTACAATGAGCAGTTCTTC
d_gene: .
abundance: .
v_gene: TRBV9
j_gene: TRBJ2-1

CDR3aa: CATRPGDNTDTQYF
CDR3nt: TGTGCCACCAGACCGGGGGATAACACAGATACGCAGTATTTT
d_gene: .
abundance: .
v_gene: TRBV24-1
j_gene: TRBJ2-3

CDR3aa: CASSLGTLQGAKNIQYF
CDR3nt: TGTGCCAGCAGCTTAGGGACACTCCAGGGGGCCAAAAACATTCAGTACTTC
d_gene: .
abundance: .
v_gene: TRBV11-2
j_gene: TRBJ2-4

CDR3aa: CAWSPGNMGNQPQHF
CDR3nt: TGTGCCTGGAGTCCAGGGAACATGGGGAATCAGCCCCAGCATTTT
d_gene: .
abundance: .
v_gene: TRBV30
j_gene: TRBJ1-5

CDR3aa: CASSPRAGDGPTYEQYF
CDR3nt: TGCGCCAGCAGCCCCCGCGCCGGGGACGGACCCACCTACGAGCAGTACTTC
d_gene: .
abundance: .
v_gene: TRBV4-1
j_gene: TRBJ2-7

CDR3aa: CASSRARTGWDTEAFF
CDR3nt: TGTGCCAGCAGCCGCGCCAGGACAGGGTGGGACACTGAAGCTTTCTTT
d_gene: TRBD1
abundance: .
v_gene: TRBV3-1/TRBV3-2
j_gene: TRBJ1-1

CDR3aa: CASSMGGRGSTGELFF
CDR3nt: TGTGCCAGCAGTATGGGCGGCAGGGGGAGCACCGGGGAGCTGTTTTTT
d_gene: TRBD1
abundance: .
v_gene: TRBV7-2
j_gene: TRBJ2-2

CDR3aa: CAISPTGGGVNTEAFF
CDR3nt: TGTGCCATCAGTCCAACAGGTGGAGGAGTGAACACTGAAGCTTTCTTT
d_gene: .
abundance: .
v_gene: TRBV10-3
j_gene: TRBJ1-1

CDR3aa: CAKQAGDSNQPQHF
CDR3nt: TGTGCTAAGCAGGCAGGGGATAGCAATCAGCCCCAGCATTTT
d_gene: .
abundance: .
v_gene: TRBV21-1
j_gene: TRBJ1-5

CDR3aa: CASSQDPSGYEQYF
CDR3nt: TGTGCCAGCAGCCAAGATCCGTCGGGCTACGAGCAGTACTTC
d_gene: .
abundance: .
v_gene: TRBV3-1/TRBV3-2
j_gene: TRBJ2-7

CDR3aa: CASNPSGGFWSTDTQYF
CDR3nt: TGTGCCAGCAATCCCTCCGGCGGGTTTTGGAGCACAGATACGCAGTATTTT
d_gene: .
abundance: .
v_gene: TRBV27
j_gene: TRBJ2-3

CDR3aa: CASRGGEKLFF
CDR3nt: TGCGCCAGCAGAGGTGGAGAAAAACTGTTTTTT
d_gene: .
abundance: .
v_gene: TRBV5-1
j_gene: TRBJ1-4

CDR3aa: CASSKFSVSTDTQYF
CDR3nt: TGTGCCAGCAGCAAATTTTCGGTCAGCACAGATACGCAGTATTTT
d_gene: .
abundance: .
v_gene: TRBV5-6
j_gene: TRBJ2-3

CDR3aa: CASRGLAGITDTQYF
CDR3nt: TGTGCCAGCAGAGGACTAGCGGGGATCACAGATACGCAGTATTTT
d_gene: TRBD2
abundance: .
v_gene: TRBV2
j_gene: TRBJ2-3

CDR3aa: CASSVGLAGAGDTQYF
CDR3nt: TGTGCCAGCAGCGTAGGCCTAGCGGGGGCCGGAGATACGCAGTATTTT
d_gene: TRBD2
abundance: .
v_gene: TRBV9
j_gene: TRBJ2-3

CDR3aa: CASSLDSPYEQYF
CDR3nt: TGTGCCAGCAGCTTAGACAGCCCCTACGAGCAGTACTTC
d_gene: .
abundance: .
v_gene: TRBV7-3
j_gene: TRBJ2-7

CDR3aa: CASSYPRVSGANVLTF
CDR3nt: TGTGCCAGCAGTTACCCCAGGGTATCTGGGGCCAACGTCCTGACTTTC
d_gene: .
abundance: .
v_gene: TRBV6-2/TRBV6-3
j_gene: TRBJ2-6

CDR3aa: CASSILDSPTAPQHF
CDR3nt: TGTGCCAGTAGTATCCTAGACAGCCCGACCGCCCCCCAGCATTTT
d_gene: .
abundance: .
v_gene: TRBV19
j_gene: TRBJ1-5

CDR3aa: CASSLVWGRNTEAFF
CDR3nt: TGCGCCAGCAGCTTGGTTTGGGGGCGTAACACTGAAGCTTTCTTT
d_gene: .
abundance: .
v_gene: TRBV5-1
j_gene: TRBJ1-1

CDR3aa: CASSLGRMNTEAFF
CDR3nt: TGTGCCAGCAGCTTAGGGAGAATGAACACTGAAGCTTTCTTT
d_gene: .
abundance: .
v_gene: TRBV7-9
j_gene: TRBJ1-1

CDR3aa: CASSLWGDRTNSGANVLTF
CDR3nt: TGCGCCAGCAGCTTGTGGGGGGACAGGACTAACTCTGGGGCCAACGTCCTGACTTTC
d_gene: TRBD1
abundance: .
v_gene: TRBV5-1
j_gene: TRBJ2-6

CDR3aa: CASSERLGSYGYTF
CDR3nt: TGTGCCAGCAGTGAGAGATTGGGCAGCTATGGCTACACCTTC
d_gene: .
abundance: .
v_gene: TRBV2
j_gene: TRBJ1-2

CDR3aa: CASSSQGPAYEQYF
CDR3nt: TGTGCCAGCAGCTCTCAGGGGCCTGCCTACGAGCAGTACTTC
d_gene: .
abundance: few
v_gene: TRBV7-9
j_gene: TRBJ2-7

CDR3aa: CASSPSGGPSYNEQFF
CDR3nt: TGTGCCAGCAGCCCGAGCGGGGGACCCTCCTACAATGAGCAGTTCTTC
d_gene: TRBD2
abundance: .
v_gene: TRBV7-9
j_gene: TRBJ2-1

CDR3aa: CASREGHAGELFF
CDR3nt: TGTGCCAGCAGAGAGGGACACGCCGGGGAGCTGTTTTTT
d_gene: .
abundance: .
v_gene: TRBV9
j_gene: TRBJ2-2

CDR3aa: CAWRRGQSNYGYTF
CDR3nt: TGTGCCTGGAGAAGGGGGCAGTCCAACTATGGCTACACCTTC
d_gene: TRBD1
abundance: once
v_gene: TRBV30
j_gene: TRBJ1-2